Listed here are 23 T cell receptor beta chains from one sample, sequenced in a study of PD-L1 blockade in urothelial cancer. The repertoire was sequenced with immunoSEQ multiplex PCR; TCRdb's copy has only in-frame clones and lacks some. Of roughly 120,000 clones in the sample, around 89% were seen once. Described time point: peripheral blood 6 weeks after treatment start. The specimen was PBMCs, collected around atezolizumab (anti-PD-L1) treatment. These receptors all stem from a man between 60 and 70 years old with urothelial cancer.

A remark on this clone: At one boundary the junction diverges from the germline segment, which might be a read error. The chain has TRBV15 and TRBJ2-1; D is perhaps TRBD1 (5 bases). The V gene's germline CDR1 is LNHNV and CDR2 YYDKDF (reference sequence). The CDR3 is 17 residues long. The CDR3 protein is CATSRDLPGSGNNGQFF. The CDR3 DNA reads TGTGCCACCAGCAGAGATCTACCAGGGTCGGGTAACAATGGGCAGTTCTTC.

This clone was seen more than once but under ten times. This chain connects TRBV6-1 to TRBJ2-2, with 10 positions matching TRBD2. This CDR3 contains 14 residues. J lost 1 base, V lost 9 bases, and 2 bases had no gene match. The germline V gene has CDR1 MNHNS and CDR2 SASEGT. CDR3 protein: CASRTSGNTGELFF. DNA of the CDR3: TGTGCCAGTCGGACTAGCGGGAACACCGGGGAGCTGTTTTTT.

This chain links TRBV28 with TRBJ1-5; D is perhaps TRBD1 (5 bases). Germline assignment: CDR1 MDHEN and CDR2 SYDVKM. V was cut by 6 bases and J by 0 bases, with 30 bases left in between. CDR3 length: 21 amino acids. In DNA, the CDR3 is TGTGCCAGCAGGTTTTCTCAGGACACGGGACGGGAGACTTATAGCAATCAGCCCCAGCATTTT. Translated: CASRFSQDTGRETYSNQPQHF.

V is TRBV28 and J is TRBJ1-4; D call uncertain. CDR1 MDHEN and CDR2 SYDVKM come from the germline V gene. This CDR3 has 13 residues. V lost 1 base to trimming and J lost 7 bases, with 7 bases between them. The CDR3 region is CASSLSLGEKLFF. CDR3 sequence (DNA): TGTGCCAGCAGTTTATCCCTAGGTGAAAAACTGTTTTTT. Based on the CDR3 plus reference TRBV28 and TRBJ1-4, the full variable domain is DVKVTQSSRYLVKRTGEKVFLECVQDMDHENMFWYRQDPGLGLRLIYFSYDVKMKEKGDIPEGYSVSREKKERFSLILESASTNQTSMYLCASSLSLGEKLFFGSGTQLSVL.

This clone was seen just once. The chain links TRBV4-1 to TRBJ2-5; TRBD2 aligns across 11 bases. CDR1 and CDR2 (germline): MGHRA, YSYEKL. This CDR3 has 16 residues. The V segment lost 2 bases and the J segment 4 bases; nucleotides outside the gene matches: 6. CDR3 bases: TGCGCCAGCAGCCAACTCTCTAGCGGGAGGCGAGAGACCCAGTACTTC. As protein: CASSQLSSGRRETQYF.

The genes are TRBV28 and TRBJ1-2; D is possibly TRBD1 (6 bases). The CDR3 spans 15 residues. CDR1 is MDHEN and CDR2 is SYDVKM in the germline V gene. Trimming shortened V by 5 bases and J by 0 bases, and 13 bases separated the two germline ends. The CDR3 nucleotides are TGTGCCAGCAGTACTACAGGGTGGCCTAACTATGGCTACACCTTC. It codes for CASSTTGWPNYGYTF.

The genes are TRBV15 and TRBJ2-6, with D perhaps matching TRBD2 (5 bases). V was pared by 3 bases and J by 1 base, with 7 bases between. This CDR3 has 15 residues. CDR1 is LNHNV and CDR2 is YYDKDF in the germline V gene (reference sequence). The CDR3 region has the DNA TGTGCCACCAGCAGGAGGGAGTCTGGGGCCAACGTCCTGACTTTC. Its translation is CATSRRESGANVLTF. Together with reference TRBV15 and TRBJ2-6, the CDR3 gives the full variable domain: DAMVIQNPRYQVTQFGKPVTLSCSQTLNHNVMYWYQQKSSQAPKLLFHYYDKDFNNEADTPDNFQSRRPNTSFCFLDIRSPGLGDTAMYLCATSRRESGANVLTFGAGSRLTVL.

This sequence joins TRBV6-1 and TRBJ2-3; no clear D. Germline loops: CDR1 MNHNS, CDR2 SASEGT. This CDR3 is built from 13 residues. V gave up 6 bases and J gave up 5 bases, with 12 bases separating them. This CDR3 is CASSPPELDTQYF. In nucleotides, the CDR3 is TGTGCCAGCAGCCCACCGGAGTTAGATACGCAGTATTTT.

J is TRBJ2-7 and V is TRBV4-3; 7 bases are a match to TRBD2. V was pared by 0 bases and J by 6 bases, with 8 bases of the junction left unmatched. The CDR3 is 15 amino acids. From germline, CDR1 is LGHNA and CDR2 YSLEER. The CDR3, as DNA: TGCGCCAGCAGCCAAGACCCCCTTAGCGGGCTCGAGCAGTACTTC. It specifies CASSQDPLSGLEQYF.

This clone was observed a few times. The genes are TRBV5-1 and TRBJ2-3; 13 nucleotides line up with TRBD2. The CDR3 loop spans 16 amino acids. Per the germline V gene, CDR1 is SGHRS and CDR2 is YFSETQ. With V trimmed by 0 bases and J by 5 bases, 3 bases remained unmatched. CDR3 sequence reads: CASSLATSGGIDTQYF. CDR3 sequence (DNA): TGCGCCAGCAGCTTGGCGACTAGCGGGGGGATAGATACGCAGTATTTT.

This chain uses TRBV9 with TRBJ2-7, with 8 bases lining up with TRBD1. The CDR3 runs to 14 residues. V was pared by 3 bases and J by 3 bases, with 5 bases of the junction left unmatched. Germline CDR1 is SGDLS and CDR2 is YYNGEE. The CDR3 sequence is CASSAADRGYEQYF. DNA of the CDR3: TGTGCCAGCAGCGCAGCAGACAGGGGCTACGAGCAGTACTTC.

The chain combines TRBV19 with TRBJ1-1, with D possibly TRBD1 on 6 matching bases. With 5 bases removed from V and 5 bases from J, the gap between germline ends came to 9 bases. There are 12 residues in the CDR3. The germline gives CDR1 LNHDA, CDR2 SQIVND (reference sequence). The chain's CDR3 is CASSLRGTEAFF. CDR3 in DNA: TGTGCCAGTAGTCTCAGGGGAACTGAAGCTTTCTTT.

The CDR3 nucleotides read TGTGCCAGCAGTTCGGTAGACACAGATACGCAGTATTTT. Translating gives CASSSVDTDTQYF. The rearrangement uses TRBV28 and TRBJ2-3; D ambiguous. The ends were cut back, 4 bases at V and 2 bases at J, with 7 bases in the middle. CDR1 MDHEN and CDR2 SYDVKM come from the germline V gene. The CDR3 extends over 13 amino acids.

The rearrangement uses TRBV29-1 and TRBJ1-2; 12 nucleotides match TRBD1. The CDR3 length is 13 residues. CDR1 SQVTM and CDR2 ANQGSEA come from the germline V gene. Germline trimming cut 5 bases from V and 7 bases from J; bases unmatched to any gene: 5. CDR3 nucleotides: TGCAGCGTTAAGGGACAGGGGGCCTTTGGCTACACCTTC. Its translation is CSVKGQGAFGYTF.

Turning to this clone: The same CDR3 also results from other DNA sequences found in this sample. This chain uses TRBV11-2 with TRBJ2-7; the D is unclear. This CDR3 is built from 13 residues. Germline V lookup: CDR1 SGHAT, CDR2 FQNNGV. V shed 1 base and J shed 2 bases, with 6 bases lying between them. The CDR3 here is CASSLGSAYEQYF. CDR3 sequence (DNA): TGTGCCAGCAGCTTAGGCTCAGCCTACGAGCAGTACTTC.

This rearrangement joins TRBV19 to TRBJ2-3; 11 bases match TRBD1. V lost 6 bases, J lost 3 bases, and 5 bases stayed unmatched. Looked up from germline, CDR1 is LNHDA and CDR2 is SQIVND (reference sequence). CDR3 length: 15 amino acids. This chain's CDR3 is CASSSGQGATDTQYF. The CDR3 DNA reads TGTGCCAGTAGCAGCGGACAGGGGGCGACAGATACGCAGTATTTT.

This clone was recorded only once. CDR3 protein: CASSLGGIGTEAFF. The CDR3 nucleotides read TGCGCCAGCAGCTTAGGGGGTATAGGCACTGAAGCTTTCTTT. The gene calls are TRBV5-1 and TRBJ1-1; D is possibly TRBD1 (6 bases). The CDR3 extends over 14 amino acids. Trimming took off 2 bases at V and 4 bases at J, with 12 bases between the two ends. Per the germline V gene, CDR1 is SGHRS and CDR2 is YFSETQ.

This sequence joins TRBV7-9 and TRBJ1-5, with D maybe TRBD1 (5 bases). V was pared by 6 bases and J by 3 bases, with 12 bases between. The CDR3 is 14 amino acids. Per the germline V gene, CDR1 is SEHNR and CDR2 is FQNEAQ (reference sequence). The CDR3 DNA follows: TGTGCCAGCAGTTCGCCGACAGTCAATCAGCCCCAGCATTTT. Amino acid sequence: CASSSPTVNQPQHF.

CDR3 in DNA: TGTGCCAGCAGTTACAGGGGCTCGGATGGGGAGACCCAGTACTTC. It encodes CASSYRGSDGETQYF. The rearrangement uses TRBV27 and TRBJ2-5, with 7 bases that match TRBD1. CDR3 length equals 15 residues. V was pared by 4 bases and J by 5 bases, with 10 bases of the junction left unmatched. Germline V gene lookup returns CDR1 MNHEY and CDR2 SMNVEV (reference sequence).

This chain's CDR3 is CASRAQASGYEQYF. As DNA, the CDR3 is TGTGCCAGTAGAGCCCAGGCCAGCGGGTACGAGCAGTACTTC. This chain uses TRBV19 with TRBJ2-7, with D perhaps TRBD2 (6 bases). V shed 6 bases and J shed 4 bases, with 16 bases lying between them. Looked up from germline, CDR1 is LNHDA and CDR2 is SQIVND (reference sequence). CDR3 length equals 14 residues.

This CDR3 is CASSTRTSGGSSYNEQFF. CDR3 nucleotides: TGCGCCAGCAGCACCAGGACTAGCGGGGGGAGCTCCTACAATGAGCAGTTCTTC. The chain recombines TRBV5-1 with TRBJ2-1, with 14 bases matching TRBD2. The V gene end was trimmed by 4 bases and the J gene end by 0 bases; junction bases not matched to a gene: 6. This CDR3 has 18 amino acids. Germline values: CDR1 SGHRS, CDR2 YFSETQ.

This chain joins TRBV9 and TRBJ2-7, with a weak D call TRBD1 (6 bases). There are 15 residues in the CDR3. Germline V gene sequence: CDR1 SGDLS, CDR2 YYNGEE. The V end lost 0 bases, the J end lost 1 base, and 11 bases lay between the germline ends. The CDR3 loop reads CASSVGLDRSYEQYF. CDR3 DNA: TGTGCCAGCAGCGTAGGGCTGGACAGATCCTACGAGCAGTACTTC.

The sample holds one count of this clone. This chain links TRBV5-6 with TRBJ2-4; 7 bases are shared with TRBD1. J was trimmed by 0 bases and V by 1 base; bases with no gene match: 10. Germline CDR1 is SGHDT and CDR2 is YYEEEE. This CDR3 spans 18 amino acids. The CDR3 DNA follows: TGTGCCAGCAGCTTGCTACAGGGGTCGGTACTAGCCAAAAACATTCAGTACTTC. It is translated as CASSLLQGSVLAKNIQYF.